This TCR beta chain was observed in a study of T cells in narcolepsy. Study-level points and caveats: HCRT-specific and TRIB2-specific autoreactive clonotypes appeared among same-patient CSF and blood CD4+ clonotypes.

Repertoires were generated with immunoSEQ multiplex PCR, while TCRdb's copy carries only in-frame clones and drops some. The sample has some 30,000 clones; around 83% are singletons. Germline V gene sequence: CDR1 LNHDA, CDR2 SQIVND (reference sequence). CDR3 length: 14 residues. V was shortened by 7 bases and J by 2 bases, with 9 bases between the two germline ends. Remarks on this clone: Its specificity is unknown.

This TCR came from a human donor with narcolepsy. V usage is TRBV19 and J usage is TRBJ2-6, with a tentative D call TRBD2 (6 bases). Sequencing was carried out using CD45RA- memory CD4+ T cells from PBMCs. This CDR3 is CASMRDPGANVLTF. The DNA for the CDR3 is TGTGCCAGTATGCGGGACCCTGGGGCCAACGTCCTGACTTTC.